This T cell receptor beta chain was captured by sequencing in a study of blood T cell repertoires in COVID-19 (dated by TCRdb to 2018 to 2020). Regarding the study in general: The collaborator samples originated in the United States, Italy and Spain and spanned the acute and convalescent phases of COVID-19. The prospective study material was composed of cDNA or gDNA derived from T cells, B-cell-depleted T cells, or PBMCs. Where available, HLA class I and class II types were taken from metadata supplied by the sample provider and were not determined by assay-based typing. The repertoires were released in a freely available public database intended as a resource for research on the immune response to SARS-CoV-2. The dataset comprised deeply sampled blood TCRbeta repertoires from subjects exposed to, actively infected with, or recovered from COVID-19. A de-identified subject ID, COVID-19 status, age in years and sex were almost always included in the sample metadata. The samples were drawn from two sources: the first 160 participants of the ongoing ImmuneRACE study, and fewer than 1,500 subjects contributed by 6 global collaborators. What the study reported, not specific to this receptor: Clinical and demographic metadata were provided uncurated, with the amount varying by source and participant.

With regard to this clone: There is no known antigen for this receptor. One base away there is no much larger clone; base qualities are not given.

TCRbeta CDR3 regions were amplified from genomic DNA using the immunoSEQ Assay, a bias-controlled multiplex PCR. The paper's data handling went like this. Within the assay, amplification of reference gene primers was used to estimate how many nucleated cells each sample contained. To quantify the absolute abundance of each unique TCRbeta CDR3 rearrangement, sequence reads were collapsed and filtered. Productive Simpson clonality was computed per sample as the square root of Simpson's diversity index over productive rearrangements. This immuneACCESS table, as held by TCRdb, lists in-frame sequences with V and J called but not all clones. Of the missing ones, under half trace to an unresolved V gene in checked studies; the others have no known cause. The V and J calls and the clone size are those of that table, but D and trimming were determined from the DNA. Within this sample are some 270,000 clones, with approximately 89% of them counted one time only. The ten largest clones represent more than 1.5% of the sample.

Enrolling through a virtual design, the prospective study's participants ranged in age from roughly 18 to 90 years and lived across some 23 United States geographic areas. In the prospective study, cohorts were assigned on the basis of participant-reported clinical history obtained from a screening survey and a study questionnaire. Recovered participants in ImmuneRACE Cohort 3 were defined as having two consecutive negative NP/OP PCR tests, clearance from a healthcare professional, or resolution of symptoms. In the prospective study, mobile phlebotomists collected whole blood, serum and a nasopharyngeal or oropharyngeal swab from each participant. Additional blood draws and questionnaires over an approximately two-month period could optionally be provided by prospective study participants. Prospective study blood samples were shipped either frozen or at room temperature before DNA extraction. The specimen was PBMCs or T cells enriched from blood (not recorded which). The receptor was isolated from an older woman who had recovered from COVID-19.

The sequenced DNA: TGTGCCAGCAGTTTAATGCAGGGCTCGGGCACAGATACGCAGTATTTT. It is translated as CASSLMQGSGTDTQYF. The receptor chain draws on TRBV27 and TRBJ2-3; TRBD1 is a weak D gene call, 5 bases matching. Trimming takes 2 bases from V and 1 base from J, and the germline ends sit 13 bases apart. CDR3 length: 16 amino acids, cysteine to phenylalanine. Only the CDR3 DNA stays, 48 bases, in frame from base 1. Looking up the germline V gene (reference sequence) yields CDR1 MNHEY and CDR2 SMNVEV.